This T cell receptor beta chain was captured by sequencing in a study of T-cell memory formation after mild COVID-19. Study at large: The study found TCR clusters largely donor specific.

Germline V gene sequence: CDR1 SGHRS, CDR2 YFSETQ. With 4 bases removed from V and 10 bases from J, the gap between germline ends came to 21 bases. The CDR3 consists of 16 residues. In this sample, this clonotype turned up a few times. Antigen unknown. After 5'RACE with constant-segment primers, TCR alpha and TCR beta cDNA libraries carrying sample barcodes and UMIs were obtained. TCRdb fed the 5' RACE reads into MiXCR, producing one record per CDR3 protein. Of hundreds of thousands of distinct CDR3 sequences in the sample, under 8.5% are singletons; the top ten hold around a fifth. Study observations and caveats: Contracting CD4+ clones sat mainly in CM and EM; CD8+ in EMRA. Cross-reactive memory seemingly joined, as some responding clones were found in pre-infection memory.

Specimen: PBMCs or a T cell subset sorted from them (not recorded which). The sequence derives from a man younger than 30 who had mild COVID-19 (a few samples of this study predate the infection). Cell type and time point are not known. The chain recombines TRBV5-1 with TRBJ1-6, with D tentatively TRBD1 (6 bases). CDR3 in DNA: TGCGCCAGCAGCCACGGGGACAAGACCTTGGGGTCACCCCTCCACTTT. This gives the protein CASSHGDKTLGSPLHF.